Following are 20 T cell receptor beta chains from one sample sequenced in a study of T cells in Graves' hyperthyroidism and ophthalmopathy. The source material, RNA transcripts, was used to amplify TCR beta CDR3 regions. When the TCR CDR3 underwent first-round RT-PCR, the HTBI primer set was used. TCRdb redid the calling of the multiplex PCR reads with MiXCR, one entry per CDR3 protein. The data contain a few hundred thousand distinct CDR3 sequences, 15% to 19% of them singletons. The sequenced sample was blood. These receptors all stem from a woman between 18 and 30 years old with Graves' hyperthyroidism that later progressed to Graves' ophthalmopathy.

In its sample, this clonotype was seen many times. The chain employs TRBV2 and TRBJ2-2; D is undetermined. There are 12 residues in the CDR3. Trimming took 5 bases from V and 3 from J, leaving 4 bases between them. Germline V gene sequence: CDR1 SNHLY, CDR2 FYNNEI. Here the CDR3 reads CASSRYTGELFF. The CDR3 DNA is TGTGCCAGCAGTCGATACACCGGGGAGCTGTTTTTT.

This clonotype was seen at least ten times. The V call is TRBV20-1, the J call TRBJ2-7; D gene unclear. This CDR3 region has 14 residues. CDR1 is DFQATT and CDR2 is SNEGSKA in the germline V gene (reference sequence). The germline V and J ends were trimmed by 2 bases and 4 bases, with 15 bases remaining between them. In DNA, the CDR3 is TGCAGTGCTAGACACGATACGACCCTTTACGAGCAGTACTTC. This sequence encodes CSARHDTTLYEQYF.

This clonotype was observed a few times. The V gene is TRBV20-1, the J gene TRBJ2-1; D is possibly TRBD1 (6 bases). Germline CDR1 is DFQATT and CDR2 is SNEGSKA (reference sequence). This CDR3 has 15 amino acids. With 6 bases removed from V and 6 bases from J, the gap between germline ends came to 21 bases. DNA for the CDR3: TGCAGTGCCCGAACTACAGGGACCTTGGCCAATGAGCAGTTCTTC. Amino acids: CSARTTGTLANEQFF.

This clonotype was observed a few times. V and J are TRBV29-1 and TRBJ1-5; no clear D. Germline CDR1 SQVTM, CDR2 ANQGSEA. V lost 0 bases and J 9 bases, leaving 18 bases between the germline ends. The CDR3 has 15 amino acids. In nucleotides, the CDR3 is TGCAGCGTTGAAGAAAAAGACTGCAACCCGGGGCCCCAGCATTTT. It encodes CSVEEKDCNPGPQHF. Filled out from reference TRBV29-1 and TRBJ1-5, the complete variable domain reads SAVISQKPSRDICQRGTSLTIQCQVDSQVTMMFWYRQQPGQSLTLIATANQGSEATYESGFVIDKFPISRPNLTFSTLTVSNMSPEDSSIYLCSVEEKDCNPGPQHFGDGTRLSIL.

This clonotype appeared many times. The chain is built from TRBV27 and TRBJ2-1; D uncertain. The V gene's germline CDR1 is MNHEY and CDR2 SMNVEV (reference sequence). This CDR3 has 15 residues. Deletions cut 6 bases from V and 0 bases from J, with 12 bases between. CDR3 sequence: CASSLTQISYNEQFF. CDR3 in DNA: TGTGCCAGCAGCCTAACCCAGATCTCCTACAATGAGCAGTTCTTC.

This sequence joins TRBV7-9 and TRBJ2-2, with unresolved D. This CDR3 contains 16 residues. V was clipped by 0 bases and J by 0 bases, with 8 bases between them. The germline V gene has CDR1 SEHNR and CDR2 FQNEAQ (reference sequence). CDR3 in amino acids: CASSLAGGANTGELFF. As DNA, the CDR3 is TGTGCCAGCAGCTTAGCGGGCGGCGCGAACACCGGGGAGCTGTTTTTT.

At least ten counts were recorded for this clonotype. This chain joins TRBV6-2 or TRBV6-3 and TRBJ2-7; 7 positions match TRBD2. The CDR3 loop spans 13 amino acids. CDR1 is MNHEY and CDR2 is SVGEGT in the germline V gene. V gave up 7 bases and J gave up 1 base; unmatched junction bases: 4. Here the CDR3 reads CASKSGISYEQYF. In DNA, the CDR3 is TGTGCCAGCAAAAGCGGGATTTCCTACGAGCAGTACTTC.

This clonotype was observed a handful of times. The V and J genes are TRBV12-3 or TRBV12-4 and TRBJ2-5, with 7 positions matching TRBD2. The CDR3 sequence is 13 residues long. V shed 4 bases and J 4 bases; nucleotides not matched to a gene: 3. CDR3: CASSSRLAETQYF. In nucleotides, the CDR3 is TGTGCCAGCAGTTCCCGACTAGCAGAGACCCAGTACTTC.

This clonotype was recorded at least ten times. The chain employs TRBV20-1 and TRBJ1-2; D might be TRBD1 (5 bases). This CDR3 comprises 12 residues. CDR1 and CDR2 (germline): DFQATT, SNEGSKA (reference sequence). V was shortened by 6 bases and J by 5 bases, with 13 bases between the two germline ends. The CDR3 nucleotides read TGCAGTGCATCCGGGACGGATTATGGCTACACCTTC. It codes for CSASGTDYGYTF.

This clonotype was detected a few times. This chain joins TRBV6-2 or TRBV6-3 and TRBJ2-6; unclear D gene. Germline CDR1 and CDR2: MNHEY and SVGEGT. Trimming left V 6 bases short and J 5 bases short, with 8 bases between. The CDR3 is made up of 13 amino acids. CDR3 loop: CASRYLWANVLTF. The CDR3, as DNA: TGTGCCAGCAGGTACCTGTGGGCCAACGTCCTGACTTTC.

In its sample, this clonotype was seen many times. This chain connects TRBV7-2 to TRBJ2-1; 7 bases are shared with TRBD2. V lost 3 bases, J lost 3 bases, and 8 bases stayed unmatched. Germline loops: CDR1 SGHTA, CDR2 FQGNSA. The CDR3 sequence is 16 residues long. As DNA, the CDR3 is TGTGCCAGCAGCTTGGGGGGGGTAGCGGGCTACAATGAGCAGTTCTTC. This translates into CASSLGGVAGYNEQFF.

This clonotype appeared a few times. The genes are TRBV6-1 and TRBJ2-3; 9 bases match TRBD2. Germline loops: CDR1 MNHNS, CDR2 SASEGT. This CDR3 has 16 amino acids. The V and J ends lost 7 bases and 3 bases, in that order; junction bases with no gene match: 11. CDR3 bases: TGTGCCAGCAAACGGGCTAGCGGGATGAGGACAGATACGCAGTATTTT. Translating it yields CASKRASGMRTDTQYF.

This clonotype was counted many times. This sequence joins TRBV18 and TRBJ2-5; D unresolved. The germline V gene encodes CDR1 KGHSH and CDR2 LQKENI. The CDR3 contains 16 residues. The V gene lost 1 base and the J gene lost 0 bases, with 12 bases spanning the gap. Here the CDR3 reads CASSPQQRMYQETQYF. The CDR3, as DNA: TGTGCCAGCTCACCACAGCAGCGCATGTACCAAGAGACCCAGTACTTC.

The V call is TRBV4-1, the J call TRBJ2-7; 7 bases agree with TRBD1. Germline V lookup: CDR1 MGHRA, CDR2 YSYEKL. The ends lost 4 bases at V and 9 bases at J; junction bases unmatched: 15. This CDR3 is built from 15 residues. The DNA of the CDR3 is TGCGCCAGCAGCCCCACAACCGGGACAGAAGGTTGGCAGTACTTC. Amino acids: CASSPTTGTEGWQYF.

This clonotype was detected ten times or more. The gene calls are TRBV3-1 and TRBJ1-5, with 7 bases matching TRBD1. V shed 4 bases and J 7 bases; nucleotides not matched to a gene: 10. There are 15 residues in the CDR3. Looked up from germline, CDR1 is LGHDT and CDR2 is YNNKEL (reference sequence). In DNA form, the CDR3 reads TGTGCCAGCAGCCGGACAGGTGATTCGCGGCAGCCCCAGCATTTT. Its protein product is CASSRTGDSRQPQHF.

This clonotype was recorded at least ten times. The V gene is TRBV2, the J gene TRBJ1-6; the D is unclear. The CDR3 runs to 15 residues. Per germline, CDR1 SNHLY and CDR2 FYNNEI. The V and J ends lost 4 bases and 7 bases respectively, with 14 bases between them. The CDR3 sequence is CASSGAGFSNSPLHF. CDR3 bases: TGTGCCAGCAGTGGCGCGGGATTCTCCAATTCACCCCTCCACTTT.

The rearrangement uses TRBV12-3 or TRBV12-4 and TRBJ2-1; TRBD2 matches at 9 bases. With 4 bases clipped from V and 10 bases from J, the junction kept 5 bases outside the gene matches. The CDR3 contains 13 residues. The CDR3 spells CASSSGLAREQFF. DNA of the CDR3: TGTGCCAGCAGTTCCGGACTAGCGAGAGAGCAGTTCTTC.

In this sample, this clonotype turned up many times. The genes are TRBV2 and TRBJ1-1; the D is unclear. Germline lookup yields CDR1 SNHLY and CDR2 FYNNEI. This CDR3 has 13 residues. V was trimmed by 5 bases and J by 2 bases, leaving 9 bases between them. The CDR3 nucleotides read TGTGCCAGCAGTCAAGACCCAAACACTGAAGCTTTCTTT. It codes for CASSQDPNTEAFF.

This clonotype was counted many times. The chain combines TRBV19 with TRBJ2-7; 9 bases match TRBD1. V trimming: 9 bases; J trimming: 3 bases; junction bases outside the gene matches: 9. The CDR3 length is 14 residues. Germline V gives CDR1 LNHDA, CDR2 SQIVND (reference sequence). DNA for the CDR3: TGTGCCAGCAGCATCGGGACAGGGAACTACGAGCAGTACTTC. Translating gives CASSIGTGNYEQYF.

This chain links TRBV29-1 with TRBJ1-2; maybe TRBD1 (5 bases). The CDR3 is 13 amino acids. Between the trimmed V and J ends, which lost 3 bases and 8 bases, there was a span of 16 bases. Germline CDR1 and CDR2: SQVTM and ANQGSEA. DNA of the CDR3: TGCAGCGTTGACACCGGGGCCCGGCCGGGCTACACCTTC. Its protein is CSVDTGARPGYTF.